This T cell receptor beta chain was sequenced in a study of T cells in Graves' hyperthyroidism and ophthalmopathy. Study-wide results and limits: Blood samples included most of the expanded thyroid clonotypes exceeding 0.001.

Uncontrolled infection, other autoimmune disease, pregnancy or lactation excluded patients. The length of the CDR3 is 14 residues. With 6 bases removed from V and 9 bases from J, the gap between germline ends came to 18 bases. Germline values: CDR1 DFQATT, CDR2 SNEGSKA (reference sequence). Only a few counts were recorded for this clonotype. Its antigen is as yet unknown. Authors of the study amplified TCR beta CDR3 regions from RNA transcripts. HTBI primers were the set used in a first-round RT-PCR of the TCR CDR3. MiXCR was run by TCRdb on the multiplex PCR reads, yielding one entry per CDR3 protein. The data contain about 640,000 distinct CDR3 sequences, less than 25% of them seen just once; the ten biggest clones take up about 34%.

This TCR came from a young man with Graves' ophthalmopathy. Specimen: blood. The V call is TRBV20-1, the J call TRBJ1-6; D remains unclear. The DNA of the CDR3 is TGCAGTGCCCCCGGATTGGAGGGTGGTTCACCCCTCCACTTT. The encoded protein is CSAPGLEGGSPLHF.